This T cell receptor beta chain was captured in a study of cytomegalovirus exposure and HLA in healthy donors. The study, taken as a whole, reports: As a later analysis revealed, most CMV-associated TCR beta chains appeared HLA-restricted. Per a later analysis, 16,951 TCR beta sequences showed association with HLA alleles at 0.05 false discovery rate.

13 Jbeta primers and 60 Vbeta primers were used for the PCR. Method: immunoSEQ multiplex PCR; TCRdb's copy keeps in-frame clones and lacks some. Here the sample spans tens of thousands of clones, 70% to 85% being singletons. As regards this clone: Its antigen is unidentified.

The sequenced sample consisted of PBMCs. This clonotype was obtained from a man in his fifties in good health and CMV-seronegative.

The CDR3 reads CASSSAGDRPGDYGYTF. DNA of the CDR3: TGTGCCAGCAGCTCAGCCGGGGACCGCCCGGGGGACTATGGCTACACCTTC. The chain recombines TRBV7-9 with TRBJ1-2; tentative D call: TRBD1 (5 bases). The CDR3 consists of 17 residues. The ends were cut back, 4 bases at V and 3 bases at J, with 21 bases in the middle. Germline values: CDR1 SEHNR, CDR2 FQNEAQ (reference sequence).